The 5 T cell receptor beta chains in this list originate from one sample, sequenced in a study of graft-versus-host responses after intestinal transplantation. The method was immunoSEQ multiplex PCR; TCRdb's version includes in-frame clones alone and lacks a portion of them. Altogether some 40,000 clones are present, 80% to 95% being singletons, with the ten largest covering less than 4.5%. This material consisted of PBMCs, taken approximately 700 days after intestinal transplantation. The receptors were sampled from a human patient who received an intestinal transplant, so some T cells may come from the graft donor.

CDR3 loop: CASSPEAGQETQYF. The CDR3 bases are TGTGCCAGCAGCCCCGAGGCAGGACAAGAGACCCAGTACTTC. The rearrangement links TRBV7-3 to TRBJ2-5; no definite D call. The CDR3 sequence is 14 residues long. V was clipped by 5 bases and J by 2 bases, with 12 bases between them. Germline V CDR1 and CDR2: SGHTA, FQGTGA. The variable domain in full, with the rest retrieved from reference TRBV7-3 and TRBJ2-5, is GAGVSQTPSNKVTEKGKYVELRCDPISGHTALYWYRQSLGQGPEFLIYFQGTGAADDSGLPNDRFFAVRPEGSVSTLKIQRTERGDSAVYLCASSPEAGQETQYFGPGTRLLVL.

V gene TRBV29-1 combines with J gene TRBJ1-6, with D perhaps matching TRBD1 (6 bases). The CDR3 is 13 amino acids. CDR1 is SQVTM, CDR2 ANQGSEA, per germline. In DNA, the CDR3 is TGCAACCCTCAAGGACAGCGGAATTCACCCCTCCACTTT. Its translation is CNPQGQRNSPLHF.

The chain uses TRBV7-9 and TRBJ1-2, with D uncertain. The V end lost 1 base, the J end lost 3 bases, and 9 bases lay between the germline ends. This CDR3 has 14 residues. Germline assignment: CDR1 SEHNR and CDR2 FQNEAQ (reference sequence). CDR3 region: CASSLVRADYGYTF. CDR3 bases: TGTGCCAGCAGCTTAGTTCGAGCTGACTATGGCTACACCTTC.

This clone was picked up a small number of times. The V and J genes are TRBV19 and TRBJ2-7, with TRBD1 identical over 9 bases. V lost 5 bases, J lost 7 bases, and 9 bases stayed unmatched. This CDR3 contains 14 residues. Germline V gives CDR1 LNHDA, CDR2 SQIVND (reference sequence). The CDR3 here is CASSYTGGRGEQYF. The CDR3 nucleotides are TGTGCCAGTAGTTACACAGGGGGCAGAGGTGAGCAGTACTTC.

The chain is built from TRBV27 and TRBJ1-5; D remains ambiguous. With 5 bases removed from V and 5 bases from J, the gap between germline ends came to 7 bases. CDR1 MNHEY and CDR2 SMNVEV come from the germline V gene (reference sequence). This CDR3 spans 12 amino acids. DNA of the CDR3: TGTGCCAGCAGTCCCCACGATCAGCCCCAGCATTTT. It is translated as CASSPHDQPQHF.